The present entry profiles one TCR beta chain with its context. Its antigen is as yet unknown. A much bigger clone sits one base away, suggesting this may be a read error. Patients having uncontrolled infection, another autoimmune disease, pregnancy or lactation were not included. Thyroid ultrasound, orbital computed tomography, clinical symptoms, and serum thyroxine and TRAb underpinned diagnoses. This CDR3 is 13 amino acids long. Looked up from germline, CDR1 is SGDLS and CDR2 is YYNGEE. Between the trimmed V and J ends, which lost 0 bases and 4 bases, there was a span of 7 bases. RNA transcripts provided the source from which TCR beta CDR3 regions were amplified. Initially, a first-round RT-PCR of the TCR CDR3 employed the HTBI primer set. TCRdb ran MiXCR on the multiplex PCR reads and lists one entry per CDR3 protein. This table has 750,000 to 950,000 distinct CDR3 sequences, 35% to 40% appearing once.

This entry belongs to a study of T cells in Graves' hyperthyroidism and ophthalmopathy. Study-level findings and limits: Blood held most thyroid clonotypes expanded above 0.001 frequency. Stable hyperthyroidism was told apart from ophthalmopathy by a model built on 13 V-J features.

The receptor comes from a man aged 18 to 29 with Graves' hyperthyroidism. The rearrangement uses TRBV9 and TRBJ1-2; the D is unclear. Source material: blood. The CDR3 here is CASSVEMVYGYTF. CDR3 bases: TGTGCCAGCAGCGTAGAAATGGTCTATGGCTACACCTTC.